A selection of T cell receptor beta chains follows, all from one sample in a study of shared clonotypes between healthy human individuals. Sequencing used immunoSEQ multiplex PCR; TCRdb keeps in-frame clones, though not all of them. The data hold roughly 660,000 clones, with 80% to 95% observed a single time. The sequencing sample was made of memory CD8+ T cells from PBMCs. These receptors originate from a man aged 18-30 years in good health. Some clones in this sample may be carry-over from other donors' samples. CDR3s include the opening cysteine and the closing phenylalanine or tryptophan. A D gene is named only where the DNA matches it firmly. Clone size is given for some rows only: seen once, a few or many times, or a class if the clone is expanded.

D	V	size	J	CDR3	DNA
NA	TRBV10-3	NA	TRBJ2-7	CAISTETYEQYF	TGTGCCATCTCCACTGAGACCTACGAGCAGTACTTC
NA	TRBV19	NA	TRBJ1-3	CASRWTFGNTIYF	TGTGCCAGTAGGTGGACATTTGGAAACACCATATATTTT
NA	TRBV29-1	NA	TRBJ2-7	CSVEGRVGVTYEQYF	TGCAGCGTTGAAGGGAGGGTCGGGGTAACCTACGAGCAGTACTTC
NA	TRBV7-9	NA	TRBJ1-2	CASILVGSYGYTF	TGTGCCAGCATCCTCGTGGGCAGCTATGGCTACACCTTC
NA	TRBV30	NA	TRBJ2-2	CAWSWTANTGELFF	TGTGCCTGGAGTTGGACAGCGAACACCGGGGAGCTGTTTTTT
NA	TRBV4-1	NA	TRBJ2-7	CASSFGAARYEQYF	TGCGCCAGCAGCTTCGGGGCTGCAAGGTACGAGCAGTACTTC
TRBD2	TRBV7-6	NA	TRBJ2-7	CASSLGLAPSIYEQYF	TGTGCCAGCAGCTTAGGACTAGCTCCGTCGATTTACGAGCAGTACTTC
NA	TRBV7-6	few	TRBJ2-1	CASSALGAYNEQFF	TGTGCCAGCAGCGCTCTAGGGGCCTACAATGAGCAGTTCTTC
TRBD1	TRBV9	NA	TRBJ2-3	CASSHPGTVSTDTQYF	TGTGCCAGCAGCCACCCCGGGACAGTGAGCACAGATACGCAGTATTTT
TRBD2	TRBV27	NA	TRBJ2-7	CASSFSGLATSYEQYF	TGTGCCAGCAGTTTTTCGGGACTAGCGACCTCCTACGAGCAGTACTTC
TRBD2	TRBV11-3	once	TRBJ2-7	CASSARKNGGFYEQYF	TGTGCCAGCAGCGCCCGAAAAAACGGGGGGTTCTACGAGCAGTACTTC
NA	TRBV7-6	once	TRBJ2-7	CASSHSDAYEQYF	TGTGCCAGCAGCCATTCGGACGCCTACGAGCAGTACTTC
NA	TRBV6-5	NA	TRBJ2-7	CASSQRDGLYEQYF	TGTGCCAGCAGTCAACGGGACGGGCTTTACGAGCAGTACTTC
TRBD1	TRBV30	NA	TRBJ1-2	CAWILGQGGDYGYTF	TGTGCCTGGATCCTCGGACAGGGCGGCGACTATGGCTACACCTTC
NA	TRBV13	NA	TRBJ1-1	CASSFQGMNTEAFF	TGTGCCAGCAGCTTCCAGGGTATGAACACTGAAGCTTTCTTT
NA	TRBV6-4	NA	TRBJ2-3	CAETNRDTDTQYF	TGTGCCGAGACTAACAGGGACACAGATACGCAGTATTTT
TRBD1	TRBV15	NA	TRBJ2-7	CATSIRQGYEQYF	TGTGCCACCAGCATCCGACAGGGTTACGAGCAGTACTTC
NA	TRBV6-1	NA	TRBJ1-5	CASSEWSSNQPQHF	TGTGCCAGCAGTGAATGGTCTAGCAATCAGCCCCAGCATTTT
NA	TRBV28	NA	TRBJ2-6	CASSLDGGAGANVLTF	TGTGCCAGCAGTCTGGACGGAGGAGCTGGGGCCAACGTCCTGACTTTC
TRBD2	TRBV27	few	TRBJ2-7	CASIAGRGLGTSGIYEQYF	TGTGCCAGCATCGCTGGGAGGGGATTGGGGACTAGCGGGATATACGAGCAGTACTTC
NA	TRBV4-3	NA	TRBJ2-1	CASSQDKGKRALSSHNEQFF	TGCGCCAGCAGCCAAGATAAAGGAAAGCGGGCCCTGTCTTCCCACAATGAGCAGTTCTTC
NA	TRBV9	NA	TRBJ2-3	CASNPAGSSTDTQYF	TGTGCCAGCAACCCTGCGGGTAGCAGCACAGATACGCAGTATTTT
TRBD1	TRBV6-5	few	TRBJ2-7	CASSYSRDSYSYEQYF	TGTGCCAGCAGTTACTCGAGGGACAGCTACTCCTACGAGCAGTACTTC
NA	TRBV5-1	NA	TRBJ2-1	CASRVVFLSSYNEQFF	TGCGCCAGCAGGGTCGTTTTCCTAAGCTCCTACAATGAGCAGTTCTTC
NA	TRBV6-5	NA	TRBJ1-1	CASKPGTSNTEAFF	TGTGCCAGCAAGCCAGGGACCTCGAACACTGAAGCTTTCTTT